Each of the 8 T cell receptor beta chains below was sequenced from the same sample in a study of blood T cell repertoires in COVID-19. The protocol was immunoSEQ multiplex PCR, while the TCRdb copy is restricted to in-frame clones and leaves out a portion. This sample has 200,000 to 250,000 clones, with around 90% found just once. The sequenced sample was PBMCs or T cells enriched from blood (not recorded which). Every receptor here comes from a man aged 30 to 45 who had recovered from COVID-19.

The chain joins TRBV7-8 to TRBJ1-1; TRBD1 might be the D (6 bases). CDR3 length: 15 amino acids. Trimming left V 7 bases short and J 7 bases short, with 22 bases between. From germline, CDR1 is SGHVS and CDR2 FQNEAQ. CDR3 loop: CASKSETGTLGEAFF. CDR3 in DNA: TGTGCCAGCAAAAGCGAAACAGGGACCCTCGGTGAAGCTTTCTTT. Filled out from reference TRBV7-8 and TRBJ1-1, the complete variable domain reads GAGVSQSPRYKVAKRGQDVALRCDPISGHVSLFWYQQALGQGPEFLTYFQNEAQLDKSGLPSDRFFAERPEGSVSTLKIQRTQQEDSAVYLCASKSETGTLGEAFFGQGTRLTVV.

The chain has TRBV5-1 and TRBJ1-1, with 7 bases identical to TRBD1. V was clipped by 3 bases and J by 1 base; unmatched bases: 3. In germline, CDR1 is SGHRS, CDR2 YFSETQ. The CDR3 consists of 14 residues. The CDR3 protein is CASSSQGSNTEAFF. CDR3 in DNA: TGCGCCAGCAGCTCACAGGGGTCGAACACTGAAGCTTTCTTT.

V is TRBV5-6 and J is TRBJ2-1; a weak D match, TRBD2 (6 bases). This CDR3 region has 15 residues. The V gene lost 0 bases and the J gene lost 9 bases, with 16 bases spanning the gap. Per germline, CDR1 SGHDT and CDR2 YYEEEE. The chain's CDR3 is CASSLVALGGSEQFF. CDR3 sequence (DNA): TGTGCCAGCAGCTTGGTTGCGCTAGGAGGGTCTGAGCAGTTCTTC.

The rearrangement joins TRBV28 to TRBJ2-3; D unresolved. Trimming took off 1 base at V and 1 base at J, with 12 bases between the two ends. Germline loops: CDR1 MDHEN, CDR2 SYDVKM. CDR3 length equals 16 residues. The CDR3 coding sequence is TGTGCCAGCAGTTTATCACCCGGCAGGCGCACAGATACGCAGTATTTT. This sequence encodes CASSLSPGRRTDTQYF.

This chain links TRBV9 with TRBJ1-2, with D unresolved. Germline-derived CDR1 and CDR2 are SGDLS and YYNGEE. The V end lost 0 bases, the J end lost 0 bases, and 6 bases lay between the germline ends. The length of the CDR3 is 14 residues. CDR3 in DNA: TGTGCCAGCAGCGTAGTGTCCTCTAACTATGGCTACACCTTC. This encodes CASSVVSSNYGYTF.

The gene calls are TRBV27 and TRBJ2-7, with D perhaps matching TRBD1 (6 bases). Germline V lookup: CDR1 MNHEY, CDR2 SMNVEV (reference sequence). Trimming removed 1 base from V and 0 bases from J, with 13 bases in between. The CDR3 spans 16 residues. The CDR3 sequence: CASSLFLTGASYEQYF. The DNA for the CDR3 is TGTGCCAGCAGTTTATTCCTGACAGGCGCCTCCTACGAGCAGTACTTC.

There are a few counts of this clone. Other DNA sequences in the sample encode the same CDR3. The chain has TRBV3-1 (or the pseudogene TRBV3-2) and TRBJ2-3; 9 bases map to TRBD2. The CDR3 length is 16 residues. Germline CDR1 LGHDT, CDR2 YNNKEL (reference sequence). V lost 4 bases and J lost 3; bases outside the gene matches: 8. CDR3 nucleotide sequence: TGTGCCAGCAGCCCTTTTAGCGGGAGTGGGACAGATACGCAGTATTTT. This encodes CASSPFSGSGTDTQYF.

This chain joins TRBV5-1 and TRBJ2-7; maybe TRBD2 (6 bases). Germline assignment: CDR1 SGHRS and CDR2 YFSETQ. CDR3 length: 14 residues. Between the trimmed V and J ends, which lost 1 base and 2 bases, there was a span of 10 bases. CDR3 nucleotide sequence: TGCGCCAGCAGCTTGTCTTGGGGGGCCTACGAGCAGTACTTC. Translation: CASSLSWGAYEQYF.